Below are 29 T cell receptor beta chains sequenced from a single sample in a study of T cells in tumors after PD-1 blockade. TCRdb's table, derived via immunoSEQ multiplex PCR, lists solely in-frame clones and lacks some. The data hold roughly 25,000 clones, with 70% to 85% observed a single time. The specimen was PBMCs, collected after anti-PD-1 treatment. Every receptor here comes from a human donor with basal cell carcinoma.

The J gene is TRBJ2-7, the V gene TRBV6-6, with 9 nucleotides matching TRBD1. This CDR3 region has 15 residues. Trimming at V came to 6 bases and at J to 1 base, leaving 7 bases not matched to a gene. CDR1 MNHNY and CDR2 SVGAGI come from the germline V gene (reference sequence). CDR3 in amino acids: CASSPTGGKSYEQYF. For the CDR3, the DNA is TGTGCCAGCAGCCCTACAGGGGGCAAATCCTACGAGCAGTACTTC.

The chain joins TRBV10-3 to TRBJ2-3; TRBD1 matches at 8 bases. The CDR3 runs to 14 residues. Per the germline V gene, CDR1 is ENHRY and CDR2 is SYGVKD. V gave up 7 bases and J gave up 0 bases; unmatched junction bases: 3. In DNA, the CDR3 is TGTGCCATCAACCAGGGGGCTAGCACAGATACGCAGTATTTT. Its translation is CAINQGASTDTQYF.

By its share, this clone is medium-sized. J is TRBJ1-5 and V is TRBV6-5; D is uncertain. Germline CDR1 is MNHEY and CDR2 is SVGAGI. Trimming cost V 7 bases and J 1 base, with 11 bases left between them. The CDR3 sequence is 14 residues long. The CDR3 loop is CASTPPGSNQPQHF. CDR3 bases: TGTGCCAGCACCCCGCCGGGGAGCAATCAGCCCCAGCATTTT.

The chain combines TRBV7-3 with TRBJ2-5, with D perhaps matching TRBD2 (6 bases). There are 15 residues in the CDR3. Trimming removed 5 bases from V and 2 bases from J, with 15 bases in between. Looked up from germline, CDR1 is SGHTA and CDR2 is FQGTGA. The CDR3 region is CASSPSASAQETQYF. CDR3 sequence (DNA): TGTGCCAGCAGCCCCTCTGCTAGCGCACAAGAGACCCAGTACTTC. Full variable domain (rest looked up from reference TRBV7-3 and TRBJ2-5): GAGVSQTPSNKVTEKGKYVELRCDPISGHTALYWYRQSLGQGPEFLIYFQGTGAADDSGLPNDRFFAVRPEGSVSTLKIQRTERGDSAVYLCASSPSASAQETQYFGPGTRLLVL.

The V gene is TRBV6-5, the J gene TRBJ2-5; D unresolved. Per the germline V gene, CDR1 is MNHEY and CDR2 is SVGAGI. Trimming left V 6 bases short and J 2 bases short, with 10 bases between. This CDR3 is 13 amino acids long. The CDR3 nucleotides read TGTGCCAGCAGCCCCCGGTTTCAAGAGACCCAGTACTTC. Residues: CASSPRFQETQYF.

V usage is TRBV20-1 and J usage is TRBJ2-3; tentative D call: TRBD2 (6 bases). The V gene's germline CDR1 is DFQATT and CDR2 SNEGSKA (reference sequence). The CDR3 contains 9 residues. The CDR3 coding sequence is TGCGGGGGGACAGATACGCAGTATTTT. It specifies CGGTDTQYF.

Here the CDR3 DNA reads TGTGCCAGTACCTCCGGGGTCTCAACGCAGTATTTT. It codes for CASTSGVSTQYF. The chain employs TRBV19 and TRBJ2-3; a possible D gene is TRBD2 (5 bases). The CDR3 consists of 12 residues. Germline V gives CDR1 LNHDA, CDR2 SQIVND (reference sequence). V gave up 7 bases and J gave up 9 bases, with 14 bases separating them.

This clone was observed once. The rearrangement links TRBV14 to TRBJ2-7; D call uncertain. CDR1 SGHDN and CDR2 FVKESK come from the germline V gene. The CDR3 spans 15 residues. V gave up 0 bases and J gave up 5 bases, with 14 bases separating them. The CDR3 loop is CASSQDLIGLHEQYF. DNA for the CDR3: TGTGCCAGCAGCCAAGATTTGATTGGGCTACACGAGCAGTACTTC.

The genes are TRBV5-1 and TRBJ2-1; TRBD2 might be the D (6 bases). CDR1 and CDR2 from the germline V gene are SGHRS and YFSETQ. This CDR3 has 15 residues. Deletions cut 0 bases from V and 5 bases from J, with 12 bases between. In DNA, the CDR3 is TGCGCCAGCAGCTTGGGGCCCGGGGGACACAATGAGCAGTTCTTC. It yields the protein CASSLGPGGHNEQFF.

The rearrangement joins TRBV29-1 to TRBJ1-2; D remains unclear. Germline V gene sequence: CDR1 SQVTM, CDR2 ANQGSEA. V lost 4 bases and J 8 bases, leaving 17 bases between the germline ends. This CDR3 spans 13 amino acids. This chain's CDR3 is CSVVRERAEGYTF. CDR3 DNA sequence: TGCAGCGTTGTTCGGGAGAGGGCTGAAGGCTACACCTTC.

The chain recombines TRBV5-6 with TRBJ1-3; 8 bases are shared with TRBD1. The CDR3 has 16 residues. The V gene end was trimmed by 5 bases and the J gene end by 1 base; junction bases not matched to a gene: 8. Germline V gene sequence: CDR1 SGHDT, CDR2 YYEEEE. The DNA for the CDR3 is TGTGCCAGCAGTGGACAGGGCTACTTGTCTGGAAACACCATATATTTT. It is translated as CASSGQGYLSGNTIYF.

The genes are TRBV2 and TRBJ2-7; 7 bases match TRBD1. Germline V gene data show CDR1 as SNHLY and CDR2 as FYNNEI. The CDR3 is 13 residues long. Trimming took 6 bases from V and 2 from J; bases not matched to a gene: 4. In nucleotides, the CDR3 is TGTGCCAGCAGCCAGGGACAGACCTACGAGCAGTACTTC. Its translation is CASSQGQTYEQYF.

V and J are TRBV10-2 and TRBJ1-1; TRBD1 matches 8 bases. Per germline, CDR1 WSHSY and CDR2 SAAADI. Losses at the gene ends were 7 bases for V and 3 bases for J; bases not matched to a gene: 4. This CDR3 comprises 13 residues. DNA of the CDR3: TGCGCCAGCACCCAGACAGGGGACACTGAAGCTTTCTTT. Its protein product is CASTQTGDTEAFF.

This clone was seen more than once but under ten times. This rearrangement joins TRBV25-1 to TRBJ1-5; a possible D gene is TRBD1 (5 bases). Germline assignment: CDR1 MGHDK and CDR2 SYGVNS. The V end was cut by 6 bases, the J end by 3 bases, with 12 bases between. The CDR3 extends over 14 amino acids. The CDR3 here is CASRGDGSNQPQHF. The CDR3 DNA sequence: TGTGCCAGCAGGGGGGACGGCTCCAATCAGCCCCAGCATTTT.

The J gene is TRBJ2-7, the V gene TRBV5-1; D may be TRBD1 (7 bases). CDR3 size: 15 residues. Germline CDR1 SGHRS, CDR2 YFSETQ. Trimming left V 4 bases short and J 1 base short, with 15 bases between. CDR3 sequence reads: CASSLQGDWSYEQYF. The CDR3 DNA follows: TGCGCCAGCAGCCTCCAGGGGGACTGGTCCTACGAGCAGTACTTC. The full variable domain, completed using reference TRBV5-1 and TRBJ2-7, is KAGVTQTPRYLIKTRGQQVTLSCSPISGHRSVSWYQQTPGQGLQFLFEYFSETQRNKGNFPGRFSGRQFSNSRSEMNVSTLELGDSALYLCASSLQGDWSYEQYFGPGTRLTVT.

This chain connects TRBV5-1 to TRBJ2-1, with 8 bases matching TRBD2. The V gene's germline CDR1 is SGHRS and CDR2 YFSETQ. J was trimmed by 3 bases and V by 2 bases; bases with no gene match: 7. The CDR3 totals 16 residues. The CDR3 DNA reads as TGCGCCAGCAGCTTAGGCCCGGGGGGGCACTACAATGAGCAGTTCTTC. Translating it yields CASSLGPGGHYNEQFF.

The chain employs TRBV5-1 and TRBJ2-1; maybe TRBD2 (6 bases). CDR3 length: 18 residues. Germline V CDR1 and CDR2: SGHRS, YFSETQ. Trimming stripped 5 bases from V and 0 bases from J, with 21 bases between. The CDR3 here is CASREGLARRSSYNEQFF. The DNA of the CDR3 is TGCGCCAGCAGGGAGGGTTTAGCACGGCGGAGCTCCTACAATGAGCAGTTCTTC.

This rearrangement joins TRBV19 to TRBJ1-3; D is ambiguous. The V gene's germline CDR1 is LNHDA and CDR2 SQIVND (reference sequence). CDR3 length: 17 residues. The V end was cut by 4 bases, the J end by 0 bases, with 16 bases between. DNA of the CDR3: TGTGCCAGTAGTAGACCGGGAGACCCCATCTCTGGAAACACCATATATTTT. It translates to CASSRPGDPISGNTIYF.

CDR3 amino acids: CASSRDREPGDTEAFF. CDR3 DNA: TGTGCCAGCAGCAGGGACAGGGAACCCGGGGACACTGAAGCTTTCTTT. This chain joins TRBV21-1 and TRBJ1-1; TRBD1 is the table's D call, not checked against the DNA. TRBV21-1 is a recognized pseudogene. This CDR3 spans 16 amino acids.

The genes are TRBV27 and TRBJ1-3; 10 bases align to TRBD1. CDR1 is MNHEY and CDR2 is SMNVEV in the germline V gene (reference sequence). The ends lost 8 bases at V and 3 bases at J; junction bases unmatched: 4. The CDR3 runs to 14 residues. The CDR3 sequence is CASRQGASGNTIYF. Written as DNA, the CDR3 is TGTGCCAGCCGACAGGGGGCAAGTGGAAACACCATATATTTT.

This chain links TRBV27 with TRBJ2-3; D may be TRBD1 (6 bases). The germline V gene encodes CDR1 MNHEY and CDR2 SMNVEV (reference sequence). V dropped 6 bases and J dropped 4 bases, with 11 bases sitting between them. CDR3 size: 13 residues. CDR3 DNA: TGTGCCAGCAGACAGGGTCATGCAGATACGCAGTATTTT. Amino acids: CASRQGHADTQYF.

This chain connects TRBV27 to TRBJ1-3, with a weak D call TRBD1 (5 bases). V gave up 3 bases and J gave up 4 bases, with 7 bases separating them. This CDR3 has 13 amino acids. The V gene's germline CDR1 is MNHEY and CDR2 SMNVEV (reference sequence). CDR3 DNA sequence: TGTGCCAGCAGTTTCAGGGAAGGAAACACCATATATTTT. Amino acids: CASSFREGNTIYF.

V gene TRBV10-1 combines with J gene TRBJ2-3; TRBD2 matches at 7 bases. The CDR3 consists of 18 residues. The V and J ends lost 8 bases and 1 base, in that order; junction bases with no gene match: 18. Per the germline V gene, CDR1 is WNHNN and CDR2 is SYGVQD (reference sequence). In nucleotides, the CDR3 is TGCGCCAGCTCTTCGAGGGGAGGGGCGCTCAAGGGCACAGATACGCAGTATTTT. Encoded protein: CASSSRGGALKGTDTQYF.

This sequence joins TRBV7-9 and TRBJ2-1; 10 nucleotides agree with TRBD2. V gave up 2 bases and J gave up 3 bases; unmatched junction bases: 10. Germline assignment: CDR1 SEHNR and CDR2 FQNEAQ (reference sequence). The CDR3 runs 18 residues. The CDR3, as DNA: TGTGCCAGCAGCTTACTGGCTAGCGGGGGCACCCTCTACAATGAGCAGTTCTTC. Amino acid sequence: CASSLLASGGTLYNEQFF.

The chain couples TRBV15 to TRBJ1-4, with D unresolved. Looked up from germline, CDR1 is LNHNV and CDR2 is YYDKDF (reference sequence). The CDR3 length is 13 residues. V lost 1 base and J 8 bases, leaving 8 bases between the germline ends. In nucleotides, the CDR3 is TGTGCCACCAGCAGAGGTACGGACGAAAAACTGTTTTTT. Its protein is CATSRGTDEKLFF. The variable domain in full, with the rest retrieved from reference TRBV15 and TRBJ1-4, is DAMVIQNPRYQVTQFGKPVTLSCSQTLNHNVMYWYQQKSSQAPKLLFHYYDKDFNNEADTPDNFQSRRPNTSFCFLDIRSPGLGDTAMYLCATSRGTDEKLFFGSGTQLSVL.

V usage is TRBV2 and J usage is TRBJ2-2; 11 bases fit TRBD2. Losses at the gene ends were 2 bases for V and 5 bases for J; bases not matched to a gene: 7. Germline-derived CDR1 and CDR2 are SNHLY and FYNNEI. This CDR3 contains 17 residues. The CDR3 bases are TGTGCCAGCAGTGAACCTCTAGCGGGGGGCGGAACCGGGGAGCTGTTTTTT. Translating gives CASSEPLAGGGTGELFF.

The chain recombines TRBV7-2 with TRBJ2-5; maybe TRBD2 (6 bases). Per the germline V gene, CDR1 is SGHTA and CDR2 is FQGNSA. The germline V and J ends were trimmed by 5 bases and 5 bases, with 21 bases remaining between them. CDR3 size: 16 residues. CDR3 DNA: TGTGCCAGCAGCAATACGGGACTTGCCCCCTCCGAGACCCAGTACTTC. Translated: CASSNTGLAPSETQYF. Drawing the rest from reference TRBV7-2 and TRBJ2-5, the complete variable domain is GAGVSQSPSNKVTEKGKDVELRCDPISGHTALYWYRQSLGQGLEFLIYFQGNSAPDKSGLPSDRFSAERTGGSVSTLTIQRTQQEDSAVYLCASSNTGLAPSETQYFGPGTRLLVL.

The chain carries TRBV7-2 and TRBJ2-5, with 8 bases lining up with TRBD1. Germline values: CDR1 SGHTA, CDR2 FQGNSA. The CDR3 is 15 amino acids. Losses at the gene ends were 5 bases for V and 3 bases for J; bases not matched to a gene: 8. CDR3 in amino acids: CASSPSSDREETQYF. The CDR3, as DNA: TGTGCCAGCAGCCCTTCTTCGGACAGGGAAGAGACCCAGTACTTC.

The V and J genes are TRBV30 and TRBJ2-2, with D possibly matching TRBD2 (6 bases). Germline V gene sequence: CDR1 GTSNPN, CDR2 SVGIG (reference sequence). The CDR3 has 13 residues. V dropped 4 bases and J dropped 4 bases, with 10 bases sitting between them. CDR3 residues: CAWTHGGTGELFF. The CDR3 DNA follows: TGTGCCTGGACACACGGGGGCACCGGGGAGCTGTTTTTT.